This T cell receptor beta chain is drawn from a study of shared clonotypes between healthy human individuals. CDR1 is MDHEN and CDR2 is SYDVKM in the germline V gene. The CDR3 is 14 residues long. The V segment lost 2 bases and the J segment 4 bases; nucleotides outside the gene matches: 4. The repertoire was sequenced with immunoSEQ multiplex PCR; TCRdb's copy has only in-frame clones and lacks some. Among 85,000 to 100,000 clones listed, 68% were seen once. The clonotype comes from a man aged 25 to 45 in good health. The chain links TRBV28 to TRBJ1-2; 7 nucleotides match TRBD1. Sequenced: memory CD8+ T cells sorted from blood. As to subset: CD45RO+ cells pooled with CCR7-negative TemRA cells. DNA of the CDR3: TGTGCCAGCAGTTTAACCGGGACAGCCTATGGCTACACCTTC. It translates to CASSLTGTAYGYTF.